The source of this TCR beta chain is a study of cytomegalovirus exposure and HLA in healthy donors. Background on the study: Around 86 million unique TCRs, all from HLA-typed donors, were included in an early release of the data.

General study points: The authors later found TCR association rates varying by HLA locus, with DRB1 most and HLA-C fewest. Judged likely to be a sequencing artifact was a cluster of highly shared sequence variants.

The CDR3 has 15 amino acids. The V segment lost 1 base and the J segment 0 bases; nucleotides outside the gene matches: 0. Per the germline V gene, CDR1 is SGHDT and CDR2 is YYEEEE. Turning to this clone: Antigen: not known.

With 60 Vbeta and 13 Jbeta primers, the PCR was carried out. This table comes from immunoSEQ multiplex PCR, and its TCRdb copy is limited to in-frame clones, with some not included. The sample includes approximately 100,000 clones, about nine tenths of them seen just once. Sequencing was carried out using PBMCs. The source of this sequence is a young man in good health and CMV-seropositive. The chain is built from TRBV5-6 and TRBJ2-3, with 9 bases lining up with TRBD2. The CDR3 DNA reads TGTGCCAGCAGCTTGACTAGCGGGAGCACAGATACGCAGTATTTT. This translates into CASSLTSGSTDTQYF.